The sequence of this T cell receptor (beta chain) was determined in a study of T cell repertoires in cytomegalovirus infection. Study summary: Researchers turned to recently identified HLA-C-restricted CMV epitopes as well as well-studied HLA-B-restricted ones. In public TCR beta signatures, there were indications of both CMV infection and matching HLA type. Study-level points and caveats: Identification of carriers of CMV plus the relevant HLA was performed using cumulative public TCR beta family frequency. The response measured ex vivo was dominated by TCR beta clonotypes (HLA-C-restricted and CMV-specific).

This clonotype was observed a handful of times. What it binds is not known. TCRdb used MiXCR to reprocess the reads, holding one entry per CDR3 protein. The table shows around 570,000 distinct CDR3 sequences, with just under 40% occurring only once. This CDR3 spans 19 amino acids. The V and J ends lost 8 bases and 0 bases respectively, with 27 bases between them. The germline V gene encodes CDR1 SGHTA and CDR2 FQGNSA. This sample comprised cultured PBMCs, obtained from culture after CMV antigen stimulation. The sequence came from a human donor in good health (CMV status not recorded). Some clones in this sample may be carry-over from other donors' samples. The chain links TRBV7-2 to TRBJ2-3, with D unresolved. DNA of the CDR3: TGTGCCAGCCAAGCACGCCCGGTAGGGCTCGTACTTAGCACAGATACGCAGTATTTT. Encoded protein: CASQARPVGLVLSTDTQYF.